These T cell receptor beta chains were read from a single sample in a study of control samples from healthy donors and cancer patients. Libraries were prepared by immunoSEQ multiplex PCR; TCRdb keeps only in-frame clonotypes and omits some of them. This table has approximately 80,000 clones, roughly 89% appearing once. The sequenced material came from blood. The receptors here all came from a young man in good health. Each CDR3 is given with its conserved first and last residue. The D gene is left open where the match is weak. A row's size may be missing; if present it is once, few, many or a size class.

v_gene	d_gene	len	j_gene	abundance	CDR3aa	CDR3nt
TRBV4-1	NA	17	TRBJ1-5	NA	CASSQEVAALGNQPQHF	TGCGCCAGCAGCCAAGAGGTGGCAGCCCTGGGCAATCAGCCCCAGCATTTT
TRBV7-3	NA	13	TRBJ1-1	once	CASSLGENTEAFF	TGTGCCAGCAGCTTAGGGGAGAACACTGAAGCTTTCTTT
TRBV30	NA	16	TRBJ1-4	NA	CAWSVGASSTNEKLFF	TGTGCCTGGAGTGTAGGGGCCTCTTCAACTAATGAAAAACTGTTTTTT
TRBV5-1	TRBD2	15	TRBJ2-3	once	CASRISGKSADTQYF	TGCGCCAGCAGGATTAGCGGGAAAAGTGCAGATACGCAGTATTTT
TRBV7-2	NA	16	TRBJ2-7	NA	CASSPRVGGSRDEQYF	TGTGCCAGCAGCCCAAGGGTAGGGGGTAGCAGGGACGAGCAGTACTTC
TRBV7-9	NA	13	TRBJ2-5	NA	CASSPSVGETQYF	TGTGCCAGCAGCCCATCGGTGGGGGAGACCCAGTACTTC
TRBV6-5	NA	14	TRBJ2-2	NA	CATRGEWRAGELFF	TGTGCCACCCGTGGTGAGTGGCGTGCCGGGGAGCTGTTTTTT
TRBV19	NA	14	TRBJ2-7	NA	CASSMTRSSYEQYF	TGTGCCAGTAGTATGACTCGCAGCTCCTACGAGCAGTACTTC
TRBV7-9	NA	15	TRBJ2-7	NA	CASSSPGHQSYEQYF	TGTGCCAGCAGCTCGCCGGGACACCAATCCTACGAGCAGTACTTC
TRBV4-3	TRBD1	16	TRBJ1-3	NA	CASSPRQGGFGNTIYF	TGCGCCAGCAGCCCCCGACAGGGAGGGTTTGGAAACACCATATATTTT
TRBV18	NA	15	TRBJ1-5	NA	CASSGWGEGNQPQHF	TGTGCCAGCTCAGGTTGGGGGGAAGGCAATCAGCCCCAGCATTTT
TRBV7-9	TRBD1	17	TRBJ1-4	NA	CASSSRSTGGPNEKLFF	TGTGCCAGCAGCTCACGAAGTACAGGGGGCCCTAATGAAAAACTGTTTTTT
TRBV5-8	NA	14	TRBJ1-1	medium-sized	CASSLEHRGTEAFF	TGTGCCAGCAGCTTGGAACATAGGGGCACTGAAGCTTTCTTT
TRBV28	NA	13	TRBJ2-7	NA	CASSFLQAYEQYF	TGTGCCAGCAGTTTCCTACAGGCCTACGAGCAGTACTTC
TRBV5-6	NA	14	TRBJ2-3	NA	CASSLDTLSDTQYF	TGTGCCAGCAGCTTGGACACTCTTTCCGATACGCAGTATTTT
TRBV15	TRBD1	15	TRBJ1-2	NA	CATSREGDRGHGYTF	TGTGCCACCAGCAGAGAAGGAGACAGGGGGCATGGCTACACCTTC
TRBV6-5	TRBD1	15	TRBJ1-1	NA	CASSKQGAVTTEAFF	TGTGCCAGCAGCAAACAGGGGGCGGTGACCACTGAAGCTTTCTTT
TRBV9	NA	17	TRBJ1-6	NA	CASSVGVGGSYNSPLHF	TGTGCCAGCAGCGTAGGGGTCGGAGGCAGCTATAATTCACCCCTCCACTTT
TRBV6-4	NA	15	TRBJ1-1	NA	CASSDSTRRRTEAFF	TGTGCCAGCAGTGACTCTACTCGGAGGAGGACTGAAGCTTTCTTT
TRBV18	NA	15	TRBJ2-7	few	CASSPLGRSSYEQYF	TGTGCCAGCTCACCGCTTGGAAGGAGCTCCTACGAGCAGTACTTC
TRBV6-5	TRBD2	11	TRBJ2-1	NA	CASSHRLAGVF	TGTGCCAGCAGTCACCGACTAGCCGGGGTCTTC
TRBV29-1	NA	14	TRBJ2-1	NA	CSVDAGQTYNEQFF	TGCAGCGTTGATGCGGGACAGACCTACAATGAGCAGTTCTTC
TRBV6-2/TRBV6-3	TRBD1	16	TRBJ2-4	NA	CASSSTGGLAKNIQYF	TGTGCCAGCAGTTCCACAGGGGGGTTGGCCAAAAACATTCAGTACTTC
TRBV5-1	NA	17	TRBJ1-4	NA	CASSLELPGGSNEKLFF	TGCGCCAGCAGCTTAGAACTCCCGGGGGGGAGCAATGAAAAACTGTTTTTT
TRBV5-6	NA	13	TRBJ1-2	NA	CASSPQRSYGYTF	TGTGCCAGCAGCCCCCAAAGGAGCTATGGCTACACCTTC
TRBV7-2	NA	13	TRBJ2-5	once	CASSLPPQETQYF	TGTGCCAGCAGCTTACCCCCCCAAGAGACCCAGTACTTC
TRBV18	TRBD1	15	TRBJ1-5	NA	CASSDAGQGNVPQHF	TGTGCCAGCTCAGACGCCGGACAGGGTAATGTTCCCCAGCATTTT
TRBV6-6	TRBD1	15	TRBJ1-5	NA	CASRPGQGANQPQHF	TGTGCCAGCAGACCGGGACAGGGGGCGAATCAGCCCCAGCATTTT
TRBV6-6	TRBD1	14	TRBJ2-7	NA	CASSETGGPYEQYF	TGTGCCAGCAGTGAGACAGGGGGTCCCTACGAGCAGTACTTC
TRBV12-3/TRBV12-4	NA	11	TRBJ2-3	once	CASRERHTQYF	TGTGCCAGCAGGGAGCGGCACACGCAGTATTTT
TRBV19	NA	15	TRBJ1-5	NA	CASKLGTRRNQPQHF	TGTGCCAGTAAATTGGGGACACGGCGTAATCAGCCCCAGCATTTT
TRBV27	NA	17	TRBJ2-6	NA	CASSLFGGNSGANVLTF	TGTGCCAGCAGTTTATTTGGGGGAAACTCCGGGGCCAACGTCCTGACTTTC
TRBV28	TRBD1	13	TRBJ1-2	NA	CASTVGDRESYTF	TGTGCCAGCACCGTCGGGGACAGGGAGAGCTACACCTTC
TRBV6-1	TRBD1	17	TRBJ2-2	NA	CASSDPGQGANTGELFF	TGTGCCAGCAGTGACCCCGGACAGGGGGCGAACACCGGGGAGCTGTTTTTT
TRBV19	NA	13	TRBJ1-5	NA	CASSIAARQPQHF	TGTGCCAGTAGTATAGCGGCGCGGCAGCCCCAGCATTTT
TRBV9	NA	14	TRBJ2-7	NA	CASSVGSSHYEQYF	TGTGCCAGCAGCGTAGGGAGTAGCCACTACGAGCAGTACTTC
TRBV30	NA	13	TRBJ1-5	few	CAWSVQGRKPQHF	TGTGCCTGGAGTGTACAAGGGCGAAAGCCCCAGCATTTT
TRBV18	NA	15	TRBJ1-5	NA	CASSPPGKYNQPQHF	TGTGCCAGCTCACCACCAGGGAAGTACAATCAGCCCCAGCATTTT
TRBV28	NA	13	TRBJ2-7	NA	CASSSPSSYEQYF	TGTGCCAGCAGTTCCCCGAGCTCCTACGAGCAGTACTTC
TRBV5-1	TRBD1	14	TRBJ1-2	NA	CASSPGTEPYGYTF	TGCGCCAGCAGCCCCGGGACAGAGCCCTATGGCTACACCTTC
TRBV7-7	NA	14	TRBJ2-2	NA	CASSPQGITGELFF	TGTGCCAGCAGTCCCCAGGGAATTACCGGGGAGCTGTTTTTT
TRBV18	NA	16	TRBJ2-1	NA	CASSPGLGRSGDEQFF	TGTGCCAGCTCACCCGGATTAGGAAGGAGTGGGGATGAGCAGTTCTTC
TRBV7-9	TRBD1	17	TRBJ1-1	NA	CASSSKGGTGSSTEAFF	TGTGCCAGCAGCTCCAAGGGGGGGACAGGCTCAAGCACTGAAGCTTTCTTT
TRBV7-2	TRBD1	13	TRBJ2-7	NA	CASSRDRLWEQYF	TGTGCCAGCAGCCGGGACAGGCTGTGGGAGCAGTACTTC
TRBV5-4	NA	12	TRBJ2-7	NA	CASSLGGYEQYF	TGTGCCAGCAGCTTGGGGGGCTACGAGCAGTACTTC
TRBV19	NA	13	TRBJ2-4	NA	CASSPDGKNIQYF	TGTGCCAGTAGCCCAGACGGGAAAAACATTCAGTACTTC
TRBV5-1	TRBD2	17	TRBJ2-7	NA	CASSLGLAGVSTYEQYF	TGCGCCAGCAGCTTAGGGCTAGCGGGCGTCTCTACCTACGAGCAGTACTTC
TRBV7-9	NA	14	TRBJ1-1	NA	CASSLGGFGTEAFF	TGTGCCAGCAGCTTAGGGGGTTTCGGTACTGAAGCTTTCTTT
TRBV6-5	NA	16	TRBJ1-3	NA	CASSYTRVQSGNTIYF	TGTGCCAGCAGTTACACCAGGGTACAATCTGGAAACACCATATATTTT